Following are 14 T cell receptor beta chains from one sample sequenced in a study of cytomegalovirus exposure and HLA in healthy donors. PCR used 60 Vbeta primers and 13 Jbeta primers. Assay: immunoSEQ multiplex PCR; the TCRdb copy retains only in-frame clones and omits some. The data hold about 180,000 clones, with almost 85% observed a single time. The sequenced sample was PBMCs. The receptors here all came from a boy aged 2 to 9 in good health and CMV-seronegative.

V gene TRBV19 combines with J gene TRBJ2-7, with D possibly matching TRBD1 (6 bases). Trimming removed 6 bases at V and 4 bases at J, with 10 bases between. Germline CDR1 LNHDA, CDR2 SQIVND (reference sequence). The CDR3 covers 12 residues. The CDR3 DNA reads as TGTGCCAGTAGCACAGGGTTGTACGAGCAGTACTTC. It encodes CASSTGLYEQYF. The variable domain in full, completed from reference TRBV19 and TRBJ2-7, reads DGGITQSPKYLFRKEGQNVTLSCEQNLNHDAMYWYRQDPGQGLRLIYYSQIVNDFQKGDIAEGYSVSREKKESFPLTVTSAQKNPTAFYLCASSTGLYEQYFGPGTRLTVT.

J is TRBJ2-1 and V is TRBV4-1; D is perhaps TRBD2 (5 bases). The CDR3 totals 18 residues. Trimming took 3 bases from V and 1 from J, leaving 19 bases between them. Germline V gene data show CDR1 as MGHRA and CDR2 as YSYEKL. Here the CDR3 reads CASSHLGQRRQSYNEQFF. Here the CDR3 DNA reads TGCGCCAGCAGCCACCTAGGGCAGCGGAGGCAATCCTACAATGAGCAGTTCTTC.

The genes are TRBV7-8 and TRBJ2-7; 12 bases are a match to TRBD2. Germline lookup yields CDR1 SGHVS and CDR2 FQNEAQ. This CDR3 spans 17 amino acids. With 2 bases clipped from V and 1 base from J, the junction kept 6 bases outside the gene matches. CDR3 region: CASSLPTSGSGSYEQYF. CDR3 in DNA: TGTGCCAGCAGCTTACCGACTAGCGGGAGTGGGTCCTACGAGCAGTACTTC.

The genes are TRBV5-1 and TRBJ1-4, with D unresolved. V shed 0 bases and J shed 6 bases, with 9 bases lying between them. The CDR3 consists of 14 residues. CDR1 and CDR2 (germline): SGHRS, YFSETQ. The CDR3 nucleotides are TGCGCCAGCAGCTTGGACTCTGCGGATGAAAAACTGTTTTTT. Its translation: CASSLDSADEKLFF.

The genes are TRBV11-2 and TRBJ2-5, with 7 bases identical to TRBD1. Germline-derived CDR1 and CDR2 are SGHAT and FQNNGV. The CDR3 length is 15 residues. Trimming cost V 5 bases and J 3 bases; bases outside gene matches: 9. CDR3 protein: CASSLWTGLKETQYF. CDR3 sequence (DNA): TGTGCCAGCAGCCTCTGGACAGGATTAAAAGAGACCCAGTACTTC.

The gene calls are TRBV9 and TRBJ2-5; 12 nucleotides align to TRBD2. Germline CDR1 and CDR2: SGDLS and YYNGEE. V lost 4 bases and J lost 3; bases outside the gene matches: 7. The CDR3 loop spans 16 amino acids. The CDR3 sequence: CASSKGLAGLEETQYF. The CDR3 DNA is TGTGCCAGCAGCAAGGGACTAGCGGGCCTCGAAGAGACCCAGTACTTC.

The chain has TRBV7-6 and TRBJ2-7, with 7 bases aligning to TRBD2. CDR3 length: 15 amino acids. V shed 6 bases and J 4 bases; nucleotides not matched to a gene: 12. Germline CDR1 and CDR2: SGHVS and FNYEAQ. CDR3 coding DNA: TGTGCCAGCAGTCGGGTGGGGGGGAAAGATTACGAGCAGTACTTC. Translating it yields CASSRVGGKDYEQYF.

Only one count was recorded for this clone. CDR3 DNA: TGTGCCAGCAGTGAAAGATTGCGGGGCTACGAGCAGTACTTC. Protein product: CASSERLRGYEQYF. The chain combines TRBV2 with TRBJ2-7, with TRBD2 as a possible D gene (6 bases). V lost 2 bases to trimming and J lost 3 bases, with 11 bases between them. Germline V gene lookup returns CDR1 SNHLY and CDR2 FYNNEI. The CDR3 has 14 residues.

The gene calls are TRBV29-1 and TRBJ1-2; D is ambiguous. Germline CDR1 is SQVTM and CDR2 is ANQGSEA. Trimming removed 4 bases from V and 6 bases from J, with 18 bases in between. CDR3 length: 14 residues. CDR3 in DNA: TGCAGCGTTGGGATCGGCAGGTCCGGGAATGGCTACACCTTC. Its translation is CSVGIGRSGNGYTF.

The table lists this clone with a count of one. The V gene is TRBV6-5, the J gene TRBJ2-7; TRBD2 is a possible D gene (6 bases). CDR1 and CDR2 from the germline V gene are MNHEY and SVGAGI. This CDR3 has 12 residues. The germline V and J ends were trimmed by 6 bases and 3 bases, with 9 bases remaining between them. The CDR3 DNA reads TGTGCCAGCAGCCTCGGGGGCTACGAGCAGTACTTC. Protein product: CASSLGGYEQYF.

The chain uses TRBV5-1 and TRBJ2-1; a possible D gene is TRBD2 (6 bases). CDR1 SGHRS and CDR2 YFSETQ come from the germline V gene. The length of the CDR3 is 15 residues. V lost 6 bases and J 0 bases, leaving 13 bases between the germline ends. The DNA for the CDR3 is TGCGCCAGCACGGGAGAAGTACGCTCCTACAATGAGCAGTTCTTC. Translation: CASTGEVRSYNEQFF.

The rearrangement uses TRBV7-9 and TRBJ1-2, with 10 bases aligning to TRBD1. V shed 3 bases, J shed 7 bases, and the junction held 8 bases outside the gene matches. Germline V CDR1 and CDR2: SEHNR, FQNEAQ (reference sequence). The CDR3 has 15 residues. CDR3 DNA: TGTGCCAGCAGCTTCTATGACAGGGGGCTATTTGGCTACACCTTC. Amino acid sequence: CASSFYDRGLFGYTF. The full variable domain, its missing parts supplied by reference TRBV7-9 and TRBJ1-2, is DTGVSQNPRHKITKRGQNVTFRCDPISEHNRLYWYRQTLGQGPEFLTYFQNEAQLEKSRLLSDRFSAERPKGSFSTLEIQRTEQGDSAMYLCASSFYDRGLFGYTFGSGTRLTVV.

In the case of this clone: Germline and junction disagree at one end, which may indicate a read error. The V gene is TRBV29-1, the J gene TRBJ1-4; D remains unclear. Germline V gene data show CDR1 as SQVTM and CDR2 as ANQGSEA. The CDR3 is 12 residues long. As DNA, the CDR3 is TGCAGCGTGGGTCGGGGTGGCGAAAAGCTGTTTTTT. Translating it yields CSVGRGGEKLFF.

This clone was counted a single time. The chain links TRBV20-1 to TRBJ1-2; weak D call: TRBD1 (6 bases). V lost 6 bases and J 7 bases, leaving 12 bases between the germline ends. The CDR3 loop spans 11 amino acids. The germline V gene has CDR1 DFQATT and CDR2 SNEGSKA (reference sequence). The CDR3 spells CSALQGTGYTF. CDR3 in DNA: TGCAGTGCCTTACAGGGTACTGGCTACACCTTC.